This T cell receptor beta chain was sequenced in a study of cytomegalovirus exposure and HLA in healthy donors. General study findings and limits: Most observed TCR sequences were rare, whereas some public TCRs were detected in many donors. Among immune exposure information, only CMV serostatus was available. Reports showed the classifier diagnosing cytomegalovirus status with high specificity and sensitivity.

Amplification used 60 Vbeta primers and 13 Jbeta primers. The data were produced by immunoSEQ multiplex PCR, yet TCRdb's version contains in-frame clones alone and is incomplete. The sample gives about 100,000 clones, about 80% of which show up once; roughly 4% is in the top ten. This CDR3 region has 15 residues. From germline, CDR1 is SEHNR and CDR2 FQNEAQ (reference sequence). A note on this clone: The antigen is unknown.

The sample was PBMCs. The gene calls are TRBV7-9 and TRBJ2-5, with D possibly being TRBD2 (7 bases). The tail of the sequence fits TRBJ2-7 better, so the J call may be wrong. The sequence was collected from a man in his forties in good health and CMV-seronegative. CDR3 protein: CASSLEGGGSYEQYF. The DNA of the CDR3 is TGTGCCAGCAGCTTAGAGGGAGGGGGTTCCTACGAGCAGTACTTC.